This T cell receptor beta chain emerged from a study of graft-versus-host responses after intestinal transplantation. Overall study: Recipients had transplants, and these were multivisceral, liver-intestinal, or isolated intestinal. The study's findings and limits: Recipient marrow showed GvH clones, some seen first in ileum or blood. Where graft-donor T cell macrochimerism was present, patients had high graft-versus-host to host-versus-graft clonal ratios in allografts. Researchers found peak circulating GvH clone levels linked to early post-transplant HvG declines.

Some clones are missing from TCRdb's copy, which holds only in-frame ones; the method was immunoSEQ multiplex PCR. The data show 65,000 to 85,000 clones, roughly 92% seen once. As concerns this clone: Antigen unknown.

The length of the CDR3 is 14 residues. CDR1 MDHEN and CDR2 SYDVKM come from the germline V gene. Source: bone marrow, taken 700 to 850 days after intestinal transplantation. This sequence was found in a human patient who received an intestinal transplant, so some T cells may come from the graft donor. V is TRBV28 and J is TRBJ2-5; no definite D call. Near its end, the DNA agrees better with TRBJ2-7, so the J call may be wrong. The CDR3 nucleotides are TGTGCCAGCAGTTTATCCCGGGCTCAAAACGAGCAGTACTTC. This encodes CASSLSRAQNEQYF.